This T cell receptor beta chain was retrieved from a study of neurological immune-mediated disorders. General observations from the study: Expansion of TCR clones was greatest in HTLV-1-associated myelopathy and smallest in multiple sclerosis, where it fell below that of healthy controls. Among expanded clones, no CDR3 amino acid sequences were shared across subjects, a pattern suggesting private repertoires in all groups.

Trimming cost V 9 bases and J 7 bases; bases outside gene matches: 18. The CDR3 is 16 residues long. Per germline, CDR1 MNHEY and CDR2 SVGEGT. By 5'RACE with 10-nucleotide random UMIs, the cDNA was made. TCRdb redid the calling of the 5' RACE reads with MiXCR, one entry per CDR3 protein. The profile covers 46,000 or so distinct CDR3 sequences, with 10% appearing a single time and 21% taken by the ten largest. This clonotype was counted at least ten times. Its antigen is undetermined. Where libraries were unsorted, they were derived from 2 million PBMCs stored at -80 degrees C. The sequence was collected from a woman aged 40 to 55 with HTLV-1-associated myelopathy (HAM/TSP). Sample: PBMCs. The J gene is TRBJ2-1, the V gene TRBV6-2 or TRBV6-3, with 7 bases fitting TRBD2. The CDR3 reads CASGTGGGDRENEQFF. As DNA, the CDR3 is TGTGCCAGTGGCACTGGTGGGGGGGATCGCGAGAATGAGCAGTTCTTC.